This TCR beta chain stems from a study of vaccination and CD4 T cells after COVID-19. Study details: Convalescent individuals numbered four females and six males, two being Hispanic. SARS-CoV-2, HCoV-NL63, HCoV-OC43 and HCoV-229E supplied the overlapping spike peptides used to stimulate cells.

Treatment defined: roughly nine-day PBMC culture with coronavirus spike peptide pools or control peptides (ViraFEST assay). From the unexposed donor, CD4+ T cells were collected ahead of the COVID-19 pandemic (2011-2018). Scientists ran DNA taken from cultured CD4+ T cells through the Oncomine TCR Beta short-read assay for sequencing. The genomic DNA was obtained from cultured CD4+ T cells by extraction with the QIAamp micro DNA kit. TCRdb re-called the PCR reads through MiXCR, storing one row per CDR3 protein. The sample lists almost 9,500 distinct CDR3 sequences, around 33% occurring once. In the case of this clonotype: Its antigen remains unidentified.

Sequenced material: CD4+ T cells from blood, cultured in vitro. The TCR originated in a human donor in good health.

As DNA, the CDR3 is TGTGCCAGCAGTTTTAGGACCCTGGGGGAGCAGTACTTC. This translates into CASSFRTLGEQYF. This chain links TRBV28 with TRBJ2-7; the D is unclear. The CDR3 totals 13 residues. Trimming removed 3 bases from V and 7 bases from J, with 13 bases in between. CDR1 and CDR2 from the germline V gene are MDHEN and SYDVKM.